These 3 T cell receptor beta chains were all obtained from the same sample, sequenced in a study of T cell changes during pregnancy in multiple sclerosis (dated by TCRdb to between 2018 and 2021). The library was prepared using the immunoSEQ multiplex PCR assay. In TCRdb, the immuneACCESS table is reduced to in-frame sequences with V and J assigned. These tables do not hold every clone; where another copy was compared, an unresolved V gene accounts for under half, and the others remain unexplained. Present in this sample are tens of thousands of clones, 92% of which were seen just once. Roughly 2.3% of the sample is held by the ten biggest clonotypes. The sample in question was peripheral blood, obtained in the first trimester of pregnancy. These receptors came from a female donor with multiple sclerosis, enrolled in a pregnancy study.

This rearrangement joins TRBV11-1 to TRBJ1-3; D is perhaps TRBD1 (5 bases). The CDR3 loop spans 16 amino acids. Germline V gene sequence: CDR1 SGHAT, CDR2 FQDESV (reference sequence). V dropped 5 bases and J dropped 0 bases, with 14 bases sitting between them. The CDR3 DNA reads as TGTGCCAGCAGCGCGCGACAGTTTTCCTCTGGAAACACCATATATTTT. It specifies CASSARQFSSGNTIYF.

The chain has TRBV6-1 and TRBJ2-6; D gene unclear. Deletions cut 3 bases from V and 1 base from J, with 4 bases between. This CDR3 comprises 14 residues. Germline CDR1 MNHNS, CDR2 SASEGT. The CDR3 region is CASSDVSGANVLTF. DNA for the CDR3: TGTGCCAGCAGTGACGTTTCTGGGGCCAACGTCCTGACTTTC.

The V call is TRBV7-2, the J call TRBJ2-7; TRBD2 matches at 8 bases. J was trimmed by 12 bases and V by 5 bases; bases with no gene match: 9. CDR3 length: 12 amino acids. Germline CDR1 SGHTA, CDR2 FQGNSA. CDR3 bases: TGTGCCAGCAGCCACCCTAGCGGGCCCTCGTACTTC. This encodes CASSHPSGPSYF.